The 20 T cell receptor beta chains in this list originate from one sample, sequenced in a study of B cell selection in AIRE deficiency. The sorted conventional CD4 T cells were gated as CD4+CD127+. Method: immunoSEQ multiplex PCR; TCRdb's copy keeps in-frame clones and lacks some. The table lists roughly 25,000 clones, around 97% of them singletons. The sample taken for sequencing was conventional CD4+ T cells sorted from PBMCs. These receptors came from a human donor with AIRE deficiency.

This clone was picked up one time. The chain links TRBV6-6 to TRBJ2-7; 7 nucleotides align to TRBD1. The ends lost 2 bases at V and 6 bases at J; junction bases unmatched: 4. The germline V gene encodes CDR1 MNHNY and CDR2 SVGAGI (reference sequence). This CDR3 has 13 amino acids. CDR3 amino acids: CASSYDRDREQYF. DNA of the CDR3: TGTGCCAGCAGTTACGACAGGGATCGCGAGCAGTACTTC.

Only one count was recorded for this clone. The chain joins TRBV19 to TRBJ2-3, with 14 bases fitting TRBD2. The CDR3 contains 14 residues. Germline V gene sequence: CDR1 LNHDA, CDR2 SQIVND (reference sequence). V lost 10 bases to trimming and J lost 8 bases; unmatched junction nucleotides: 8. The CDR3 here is CATRLAGGPGTQYF. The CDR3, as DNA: TGTGCCACACGACTAGCGGGAGGGCCAGGTACGCAGTATTTT.

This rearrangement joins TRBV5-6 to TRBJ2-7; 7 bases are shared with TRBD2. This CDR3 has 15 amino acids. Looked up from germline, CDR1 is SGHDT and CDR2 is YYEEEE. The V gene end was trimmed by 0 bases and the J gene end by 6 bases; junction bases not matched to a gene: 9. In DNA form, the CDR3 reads TGTGCCAGCAGCTTGGGTCTAGCGGAAGTAAGCGAGCAGTACTTC. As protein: CASSLGLAEVSEQYF.

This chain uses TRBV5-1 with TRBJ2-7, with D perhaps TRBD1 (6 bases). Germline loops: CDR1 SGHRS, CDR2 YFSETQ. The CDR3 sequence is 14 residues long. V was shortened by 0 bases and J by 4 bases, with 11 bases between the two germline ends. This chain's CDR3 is CASSLEQGKYEQYF. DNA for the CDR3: TGCGCCAGCAGCTTGGAGCAGGGGAAGTACGAGCAGTACTTC.

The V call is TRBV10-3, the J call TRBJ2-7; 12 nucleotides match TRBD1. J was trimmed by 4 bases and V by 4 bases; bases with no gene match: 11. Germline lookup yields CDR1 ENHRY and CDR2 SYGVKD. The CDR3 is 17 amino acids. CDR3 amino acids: CAISGGLGTGGGYEQYF. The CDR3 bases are TGTGCCATCAGTGGAGGTTTGGGGACAGGGGGCGGATACGAGCAGTACTTC.

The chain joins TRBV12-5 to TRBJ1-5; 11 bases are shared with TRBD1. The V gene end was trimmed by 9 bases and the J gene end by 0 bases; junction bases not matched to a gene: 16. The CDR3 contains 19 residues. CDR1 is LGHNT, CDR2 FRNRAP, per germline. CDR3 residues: CASPDWWTGGAGSNQPQHF. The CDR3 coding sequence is TGTGCTAGCCCCGATTGGTGGACAGGGGGCGCGGGTAGCAATCAGCCCCAGCATTTT.

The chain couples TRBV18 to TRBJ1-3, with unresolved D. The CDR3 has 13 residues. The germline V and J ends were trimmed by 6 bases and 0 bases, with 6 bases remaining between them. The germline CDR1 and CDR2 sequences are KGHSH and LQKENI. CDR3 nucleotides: TGTGCCAGCTCGGAGAGCTCTGGAAACACCATATATTTT. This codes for CASSESSGNTIYF.

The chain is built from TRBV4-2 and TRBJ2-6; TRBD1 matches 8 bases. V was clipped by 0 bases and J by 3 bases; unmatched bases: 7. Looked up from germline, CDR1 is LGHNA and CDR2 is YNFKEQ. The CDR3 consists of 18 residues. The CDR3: CASSQDRAGGFGANVLTF. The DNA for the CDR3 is TGTGCCAGCAGCCAAGATAGGGCAGGGGGCTTTGGGGCCAACGTCCTGACTTTC.

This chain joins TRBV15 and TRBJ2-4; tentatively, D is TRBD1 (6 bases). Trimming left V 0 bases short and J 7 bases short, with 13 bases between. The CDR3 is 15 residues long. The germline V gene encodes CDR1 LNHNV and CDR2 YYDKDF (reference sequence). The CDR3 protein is CATSRDWAGENIQYF. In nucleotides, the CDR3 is TGTGCCACCAGCAGAGATTGGGCAGGGGAGAACATTCAGTACTTC.

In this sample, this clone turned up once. The CDR3 here is CASSQDFGRNLYGYTF. DNA of the CDR3: TGTGCCAGCAGCCAAGATTTTGGCAGGAACTTATATGGCTACACCTTC. V usage is TRBV11-1 and J usage is TRBJ1-2; D uncertain. This CDR3 region has 16 residues. V dropped 5 bases and J dropped 5 bases, with 21 bases sitting between them. Germline V gene data show CDR1 as SGHAT and CDR2 as FQDESV (reference sequence).

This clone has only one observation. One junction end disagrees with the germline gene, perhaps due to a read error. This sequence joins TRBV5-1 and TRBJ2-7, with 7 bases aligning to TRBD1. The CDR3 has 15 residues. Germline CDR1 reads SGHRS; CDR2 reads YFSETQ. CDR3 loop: CASGFHRGKSYEQYF. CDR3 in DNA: TGCGCCAGCGGCTTTCACAGGGGTAAGTCCTACGAGCAGTACTTC. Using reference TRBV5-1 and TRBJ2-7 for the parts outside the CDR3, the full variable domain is KAGVTQTPRYLIKTRGQQVTLSCSPISGHRSVSWYQQTPGQGLQFLFEYFSETQRNKGNFPGRFSGRQFSNSRSEMNVSTLELGDSALYLCASGFHRGKSYEQYFGPGTRLTVT.

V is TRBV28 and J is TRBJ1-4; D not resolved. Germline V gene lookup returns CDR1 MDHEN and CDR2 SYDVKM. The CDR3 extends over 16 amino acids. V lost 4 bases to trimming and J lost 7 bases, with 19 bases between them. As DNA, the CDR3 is TGTGCCAGCAGTTCCCCAGACCTAAATCGCGCTGAAAAACTGTTTTTT. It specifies CASSSPDLNRAEKLFF.

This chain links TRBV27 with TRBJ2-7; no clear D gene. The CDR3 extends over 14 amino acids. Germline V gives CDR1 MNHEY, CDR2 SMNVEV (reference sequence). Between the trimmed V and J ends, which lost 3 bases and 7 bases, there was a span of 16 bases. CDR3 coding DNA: TGTGCCAGCAGTTTTCTTGGATCACCCGGGGAGCAGTACTTC. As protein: CASSFLGSPGEQYF.

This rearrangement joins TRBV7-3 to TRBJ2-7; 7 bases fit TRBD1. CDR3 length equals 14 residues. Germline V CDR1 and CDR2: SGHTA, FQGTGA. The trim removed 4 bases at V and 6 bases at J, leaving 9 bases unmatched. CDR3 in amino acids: CASSSRDSGGEQYF. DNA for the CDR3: TGTGCCAGCAGCTCACGGGACAGTGGTGGCGAGCAGTACTTC.

Here the CDR3 DNA reads TGTGCCAGCAGTTTATGGGGGGGTGGCAGGGCGAGTGGCTACACCTTC. Residues: CASSLWGGGRASGYTF. The chain joins TRBV28 to TRBJ1-2; D possibly corresponds to TRBD1 (5 bases). V was cut by 0 bases and J by 7 bases, with 18 bases left in between. Germline-derived CDR1 and CDR2 are MDHEN and SYDVKM. CDR3 length: 16 residues.

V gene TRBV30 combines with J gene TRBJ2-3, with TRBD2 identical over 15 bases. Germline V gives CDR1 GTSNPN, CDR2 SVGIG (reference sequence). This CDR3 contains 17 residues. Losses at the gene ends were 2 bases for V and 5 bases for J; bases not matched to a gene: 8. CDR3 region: CAWSHGLAGGPLDTQYF. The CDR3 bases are TGTGCCTGGAGTCACGGACTAGCGGGAGGGCCGTTAGATACGCAGTATTTT.

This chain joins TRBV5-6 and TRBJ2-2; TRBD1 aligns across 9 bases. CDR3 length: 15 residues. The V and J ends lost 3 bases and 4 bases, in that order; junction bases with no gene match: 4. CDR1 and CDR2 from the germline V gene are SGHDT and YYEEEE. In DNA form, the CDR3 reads TGTGCCAGCAGCTGGACAGGGGTCGGCACCGGGGAGCTGTTTTTT. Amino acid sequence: CASSWTGVGTGELFF.

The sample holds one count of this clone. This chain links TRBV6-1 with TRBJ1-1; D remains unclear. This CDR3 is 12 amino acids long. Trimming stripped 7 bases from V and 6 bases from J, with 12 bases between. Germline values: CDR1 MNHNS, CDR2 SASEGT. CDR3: CASKVAASEAFF. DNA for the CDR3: TGTGCCAGCAAGGTGGCAGCCTCTGAAGCTTTCTTT.

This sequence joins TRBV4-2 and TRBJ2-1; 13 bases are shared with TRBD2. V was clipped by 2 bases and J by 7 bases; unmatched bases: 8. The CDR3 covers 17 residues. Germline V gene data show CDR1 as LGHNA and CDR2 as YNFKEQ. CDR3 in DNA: TGTGCCAGCAGCCAATCCAAACTAGCGGGAGGGCCAAATGAGCAGTTCTTC. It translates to CASSQSKLAGGPNEQFF.

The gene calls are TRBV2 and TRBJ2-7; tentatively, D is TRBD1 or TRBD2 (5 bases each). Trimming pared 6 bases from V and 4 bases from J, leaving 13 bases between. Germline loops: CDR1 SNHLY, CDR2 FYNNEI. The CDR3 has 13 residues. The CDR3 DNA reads TGTGCCAGCAGGGACAACCTAGCTTACGAGCAGTACTTC. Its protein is CASRDNLAYEQYF.